This T cell receptor beta chain was profiled in a study of blood T cell repertoires in COVID-19. Study-level information: Whether acute or convalescent, the COVID-19 samples came from the United States, Italy and Spain. T cells, B-cell-depleted T cells, or PBMCs provided the cDNA or gDNA that served as material.

Clones were sequenced by immunoSEQ multiplex PCR, and TCRdb holds only the in-frame ones, with some missing. The sample contains around 420,000 clones, roughly 88% of which appear only once. Participants came from 20 to 25 US areas, aged about 18 to 100 years. The CDR3 is 15 residues long. Unmatched junction bases numbered 6, after V lost 4 bases and J lost 4 bases. Germline loops: CDR1 SGDLS, CDR2 YYNGEE. The V and J genes are TRBV9 and TRBJ2-5; 11 bases map to TRBD1. The sequence came from a woman aged 40 to 50 with acute COVID-19. The material sequenced was PBMCs or T cells enriched from blood (not recorded which). The CDR3 reads CASSPTGTGGETQYF. CDR3 coding DNA: TGTGCCAGCAGCCCCACCGGGACAGGGGGAGAGACCCAGTACTTC. Looking up the rest from reference TRBV9 and TRBJ2-5 gives the full variable domain: DSGVTQTPKHLITATGQRVTLRCSPRSGDLSVYWYQQSLDQGLQFLIQYYNGEERAKGNILERFSAQQFPDLHSELNLSSLELGDSALYFCASSPTGTGGETQYFGPGTRLLVL.